This T cell receptor (beta chain) originates from a study of blood T cell repertoires in COVID-19. Clones were read by immunoSEQ multiplex PCR, and TCRdb kept only the in-frame ones, dropping some. The sample shows about 240,000 clones, around four fifths of them seen only once. The V end was cut by 2 bases, the J end by 5 bases, with 10 bases between. The CDR3 totals 13 residues. CDR1 and CDR2 from the germline V gene are MNHNS and SASEGT. This clonotype originated in a woman aged 55-69 years with active or convalescent COVID-19. This sequence joins TRBV6-1 and TRBJ2-7; no clear D. The source material was peripheral blood. CDR3 in DNA: TGTGCCAGCAGTGAACTAAAGATAAACGAGCAGTACTTC. Translating gives CASSELKINEQYF.